The 6 T cell receptor beta chains below were found in one sample sequenced in a study of blood T cell repertoires in COVID-19. Libraries were prepared by immunoSEQ multiplex PCR; TCRdb keeps only in-frame clonotypes and omits some of them. The repertoire holds about 57,000 clones, with roughly 82% as singletons. What was sequenced was peripheral blood. The receptors were gathered from a woman aged 55-69 years with acute or convalescent COVID-19.

The rearrangement joins TRBV19 to TRBJ1-5; D not certain. This CDR3 has 14 amino acids. Trimming stripped 5 bases from V and 4 bases from J, with 12 bases between. CDR1 is LNHDA, CDR2 SQIVND, per germline (reference sequence). The CDR3 DNA sequence: TGTGCCAGTAGTGTCGACGGAGGGAATCAGCCCCAGCATTTT. Translation gives CASSVDGGNQPQHF.

J is TRBJ1-1 and V is TRBV6-6; the D gene is possibly TRBD1 (5 bases). V lost 6 bases and J 0 bases, leaving 11 bases between the germline ends. This CDR3 has 14 residues. Germline CDR1 reads MNHNY; CDR2 reads SVGAGI (reference sequence). The CDR3 DNA reads as TGTGCCAGCAGCCCGACAGCCTTGAACACTGAAGCTTTCTTT. Protein: CASSPTALNTEAFF.

The rearrangement links TRBV7-2 to TRBJ2-5; 11 bases map to TRBD2. Looked up from germline, CDR1 is SGHTA and CDR2 is FQGNSA. The CDR3 length is 17 residues. J gave up 2 bases and V 1 base, and 6 bases lay outside the gene matches. This CDR3 is CASSLVTTSGGQETQYF. CDR3 bases: TGTGCCAGCAGCTTAGTGACCACTAGCGGGGGACAAGAGACCCAGTACTTC.

The gene calls are TRBV6-5 and TRBJ1-6; 7 bases match TRBD1. CDR3 length: 15 amino acids. Germline V gene lookup returns CDR1 MNHEY and CDR2 SVGAGI. After removal of 2 bases from V and 10 bases from J, the junction contained 8 bases not matched to a gene. This CDR3 reads CASSYERGHGSPLHF. The DNA of the CDR3 is TGTGCCAGCAGTTACGAAAGGGGGCATGGCTCACCCCTCCACTTT.

This chain connects TRBV4-1 to TRBJ1-2; a possible D gene is TRBD1 (5 bases). Trimming stripped 2 bases from V and 4 bases from J, with 8 bases between. Germline V gene data show CDR1 as MGHRA and CDR2 as YSYEKL. The CDR3 consists of 13 residues. Here the CDR3 DNA reads TGCGCCAGCAGCCAACAGGGAGGCTATGGCTACACCTTC. Translated: CASSQQGGYGYTF.

V usage is TRBV27 and J usage is TRBJ1-4, with D possibly being TRBD1 (6 bases). Germline V gene sequence: CDR1 MNHEY, CDR2 SMNVEV (reference sequence). This CDR3 contains 15 residues. V was clipped by 6 bases and J by 8 bases, with 19 bases between them. In DNA, the CDR3 is TGTGCCAGCAGAGCCGGACAGACTGCCTGGGAAAAACTGTTTTTT. Protein product: CASRAGQTAWEKLFF.